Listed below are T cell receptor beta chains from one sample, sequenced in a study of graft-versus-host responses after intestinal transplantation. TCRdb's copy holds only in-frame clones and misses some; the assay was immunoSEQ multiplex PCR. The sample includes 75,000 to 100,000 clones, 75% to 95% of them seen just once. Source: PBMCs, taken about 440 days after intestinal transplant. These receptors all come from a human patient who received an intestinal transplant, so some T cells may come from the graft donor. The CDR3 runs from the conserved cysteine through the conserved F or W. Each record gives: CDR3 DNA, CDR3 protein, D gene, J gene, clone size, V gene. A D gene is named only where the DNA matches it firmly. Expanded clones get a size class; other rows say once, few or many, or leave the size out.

CDR3nt: TGTGCCAGCAGCGTAGTCCACGAGCAGTACTTC
CDR3aa: CASSVVHEQYF
d_gene: -
j_gene: TRBJ2-7
abundance: -
v_gene: TRBV9

CDR3nt: TGCGCCAGCAGCCCCGGGACAGGGTATGGCTACACCTTC
CDR3aa: CASSPGTGYGYTF
d_gene: TRBD1
j_gene: TRBJ1-2
abundance: -
v_gene: TRBV5-1

CDR3nt: TGTGCCAGTAGTATAGCTAAGGGGCCCCAGCATTTT
CDR3aa: CASSIAKGPQHF
d_gene: -
j_gene: TRBJ1-5
abundance: once
v_gene: TRBV19

CDR3nt: TGTGCCAGCAGCTTGGGGAGTTATGGCTACACCTTC
CDR3aa: CASSLGSYGYTF
d_gene: -
j_gene: TRBJ1-2
abundance: few
v_gene: TRBV5-5

CDR3nt: TGCGCCAGCAGCTTGTTAGGGACCGTATCCTACAATGAGCAGTTCTTC
CDR3aa: CASSLLGTVSYNEQFF
d_gene: -
j_gene: TRBJ2-1
abundance: -
v_gene: TRBV5-1

CDR3nt: TGTGCCAGCAGCCCCCTGAACACCGGGGAGCTGTTTTTT
CDR3aa: CASSPLNTGELFF
d_gene: -
j_gene: TRBJ2-2
abundance: few
v_gene: TRBV9

CDR3nt: TGTGCCAGCAGTTTATCGTCGTTGATCGGGGAGCTGTTTTTT
CDR3aa: CASSLSSLIGELFF
d_gene: -
j_gene: TRBJ2-2
abundance: once
v_gene: TRBV27

CDR3nt: TGTGCCAGCAGCCGAGAATGGGGGGTGTGCACCTTC
CDR3aa: CASSREWGVCTF
d_gene: -
j_gene: TRBJ1-2
abundance: -
v_gene: TRBV6-5

CDR3nt: TGTGCCAGCAGCTTAATGGTTTACGAGCAGTACTTC
CDR3aa: CASSLMVYEQYF
d_gene: -
j_gene: TRBJ2-7
abundance: -
v_gene: TRBV7-3

CDR3nt: TGTGCCGGCAGTTATCCCGGACAGAACTATGGCTACACCTTC
CDR3aa: CAGSYPGQNYGYTF
d_gene: -
j_gene: TRBJ1-2
abundance: -
v_gene: TRBV6-6

CDR3nt: TGTGCCAGCTCACCTCACCCCGGACAGGGGCTTCGAGGCTACACCTTC
CDR3aa: CASSPHPGQGLRGYTF
d_gene: TRBD1
j_gene: TRBJ1-2
abundance: -
v_gene: TRBV18

CDR3nt: TGTGCCAGCAGTTTACAGGGCAATCAGCCCCAGCATTTT
CDR3aa: CASSLQGNQPQHF
d_gene: -
j_gene: TRBJ1-5
abundance: -
v_gene: TRBV27

CDR3nt: TGTGCCAGCAGCCCGAGGGCCGGGGAGCTGTTTTTT
CDR3aa: CASSPRAGELFF
d_gene: -
j_gene: TRBJ2-2
abundance: -
v_gene: TRBV7-3

CDR3nt: TGTGCCAGTAGTCACTGGGGGCCAGGGGAGCAGTACTTC
CDR3aa: CASSHWGPGEQYF
d_gene: -
j_gene: TRBJ2-7
abundance: once
v_gene: TRBV19

CDR3nt: TGTGCCAGCAGCCTACAAGGGGCCGGCTACGAGCAGTACTTC
CDR3aa: CASSLQGAGYEQYF
d_gene: -
j_gene: TRBJ2-7
abundance: -
v_gene: TRBV27

CDR3nt: TGTGCCAGCAGCCGACAGGGGGTGATGGCCTACGAGCAGTACTTC
CDR3aa: CASSRQGVMAYEQYF
d_gene: TRBD1
j_gene: TRBJ2-7
abundance: -
v_gene: TRBV13

CDR3nt: TGTGCCAGCAGTTACTCGAGCAGCCCACGAGAGACCCAGTACTTC
CDR3aa: CASSYSSSPRETQYF
d_gene: -
j_gene: TRBJ2-5
abundance: -
v_gene: TRBV6-5

CDR3nt: TGCGCCAGCAGCTTGGGACAGGGTTGGGAGCAGTACTTC
CDR3aa: CASSLGQGWEQYF
d_gene: TRBD1
j_gene: TRBJ2-7
abundance: once
v_gene: TRBV5-1

CDR3nt: TGTGCCAGCAGTGGACAGGTCTATAATTCACCCCTCCACTTT
CDR3aa: CASSGQVYNSPLHF
d_gene: -
j_gene: TRBJ1-6
abundance: few
v_gene: TRBV2

CDR3nt: TGTGCCACCAGCAGTAAGGGCGAGATGAGATGGCTACACTTC
CDR3aa: CATSSKGEMRWLHF
d_gene: -
j_gene: TRBJ1-2
abundance: -
v_gene: TRBV15

CDR3nt: TGTGCCAGCAGCTCTTTTTCGGGGGGGGAGACCCAGTACTTC
CDR3aa: CASSSFSGGETQYF
d_gene: TRBD2
j_gene: TRBJ2-5
abundance: once
v_gene: TRBV11-3

CDR3nt: TGCAGCGTTGAAGGGCCGACGAACACTGAAGCTTTCTTT
CDR3aa: CSVEGPTNTEAFF
d_gene: -
j_gene: TRBJ1-1
abundance: -
v_gene: TRBV29-1

CDR3nt: TGTGCCAGCAGTGAAGGCCTAGCGGGTAACTACAATGAGCAGTTCTTC
CDR3aa: CASSEGLAGNYNEQFF
d_gene: TRBD2
j_gene: TRBJ2-1
abundance: -
v_gene: TRBV6-1